The rows below give T cell receptor beta chains drawn from one sample of a study of blood T cells in healthy people across ages. TCRdb redid the calling of the 5' RACE reads with MiXCR, one entry per CDR3 protein. The table records approximately 960,000 distinct CDR3 sequences, about 27% of them present only once. These sequences were also reported in another study, on T cells of mothers and their children.

The material sequenced was blood. These receptors were taken from a woman in her thirties or forties in good health. Each CDR3 is given with its conserved first and last residue. D genes are given only for firm matches. The listing skips clone size in some rows; elsewhere it reads once, few, many or a size class.

d_call	j_call	v_call	clone_size	cdr3_nt	cdr3_aa
TRBD2	TRBJ2-7	TRBV24-1	many	TGTGCCACCAGTGATTCGTCTAGCGGGGGGTCCTACGAGCAGTACTTC	CATSDSSSGGSYEQYF
TRBD2	TRBJ2-3	TRBV7-2	few	TGTGCCAGCAGCTCCCCTCTAGCGGGTCGAGGCACAGATACGCAGTATTTT	CASSSPLAGRGTDTQYF
TRBD1	TRBJ1-1	TRBV5-6	few	TGTGCCAGCAGCTATACAGGGGGCTACACTGAAGCTTTCTTT	CASSYTGGYTEAFF
-	TRBJ1-1	TRBV6-5	-	TGTGCCAGCAGTAGGGGGACTCCCTTTACTGAAGCTTTCTTT	CASSRGTPFTEAFF
TRBD2	TRBJ2-3	TRBV7-2	many	TGTGCCAGCAGCTTTGCTGCGGGGGGAGTTAGCACAGATACGCAGTATTTT	CASSFAAGGVSTDTQYF
-	TRBJ2-5	TRBV5-8	few	TGTGCCAGCAGCTTGAGGGGTGTCCAAGAGACCCAGTACTTC	CASSLRGVQETQYF
TRBD2	TRBJ2-3	TRBV24-1	-	TGTGCCACCAGTGATCCGACTAGCGGAAACCCCACAGATACGCAGTATTTT	CATSDPTSGNPTDTQYF
-	TRBJ2-4	TRBV7-2	many	TGTGCCAGCAGCTCAACCCCCTCACAAGCCAAAAACATTCAGTACTTC	CASSSTPSQAKNIQYF
TRBD1	TRBJ1-2	TRBV27	few	TGTGCCAGCAGTTCAGTCGGGACAGGGGGCGTGAACTATGGCTACACCTTC	CASSSVGTGGVNYGYTF
-	TRBJ2-1	TRBV6-5	once	TGTGCCAGCAGGAGCCTTGGGCAGGGGTCCTACAATGAGCAGTTCTTC	CASRSLGQGSYNEQFF
-	TRBJ2-7	TRBV4-2	many	TGTGCCAGCAGCGTTAGGGGGAGCGGCTACGAGCAGTACTTC	CASSVRGSGYEQYF
-	TRBJ2-7	TRBV2	-	TGTGCCAGCAGTGGCGGGACTGGGGACTACGAGCAGTACTTC	CASSGGTGDYEQYF
-	TRBJ2-4	TRBV20-1	many	TGCAGTGCTAGAACCCTGGGGGCCAAAAACATTCAGTACTTC	CSARTLGAKNIQYF
TRBD2	TRBJ2-2	TRBV25-1	-	TGTGCCAGCAGTAAATGGGGCGGGGGTAGGACCGGGGAGCTGTTTTTT	CASSKWGGGRTGELFF
-	TRBJ2-1	TRBV30	-	TGTGCCTGGACCCGGGACGGGGCAAGGGATGAGCAGTTCTTC	CAWTRDGARDEQFF
-	TRBJ2-6	TRBV6-5	many	TGTGCCAGCAGTTACTCGAAACCAGGTCAATCGGGGGCCAACGTCCTGACTTTC	CASSYSKPGQSGANVLTF